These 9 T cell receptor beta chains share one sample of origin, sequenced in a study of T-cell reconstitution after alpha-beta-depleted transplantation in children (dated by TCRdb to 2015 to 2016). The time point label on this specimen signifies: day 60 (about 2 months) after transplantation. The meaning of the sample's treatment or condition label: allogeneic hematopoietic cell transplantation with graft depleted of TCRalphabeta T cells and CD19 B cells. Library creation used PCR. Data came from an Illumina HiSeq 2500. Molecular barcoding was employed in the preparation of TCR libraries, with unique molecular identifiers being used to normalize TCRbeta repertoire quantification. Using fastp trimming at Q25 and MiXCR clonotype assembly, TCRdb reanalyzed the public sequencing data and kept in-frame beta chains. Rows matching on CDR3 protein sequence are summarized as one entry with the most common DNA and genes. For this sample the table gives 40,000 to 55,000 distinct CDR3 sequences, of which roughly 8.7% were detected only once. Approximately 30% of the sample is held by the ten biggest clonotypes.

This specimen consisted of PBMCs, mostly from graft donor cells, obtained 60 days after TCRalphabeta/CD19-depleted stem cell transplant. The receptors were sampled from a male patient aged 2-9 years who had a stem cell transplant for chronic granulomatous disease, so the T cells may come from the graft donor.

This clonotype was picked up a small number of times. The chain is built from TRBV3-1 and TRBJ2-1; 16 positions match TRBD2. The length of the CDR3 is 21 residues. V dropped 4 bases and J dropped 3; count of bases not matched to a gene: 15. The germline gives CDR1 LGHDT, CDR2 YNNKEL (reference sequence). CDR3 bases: TGTGCCAGCAGCCTTTATTCGTACGGGACTAGCGGGAGGGCCCTCTACAATGAGCAGTTCTTC. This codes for CASSLYSYGTSGRALYNEQFF.

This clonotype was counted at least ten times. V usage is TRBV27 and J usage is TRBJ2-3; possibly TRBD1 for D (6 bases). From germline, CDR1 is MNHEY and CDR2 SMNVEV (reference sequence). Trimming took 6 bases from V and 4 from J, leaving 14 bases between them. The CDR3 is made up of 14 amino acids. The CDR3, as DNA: TGTGCCAGCAGCCTCTTAGGGGGAGCAGATACGCAGTATTTT. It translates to CASSLLGGADTQYF.

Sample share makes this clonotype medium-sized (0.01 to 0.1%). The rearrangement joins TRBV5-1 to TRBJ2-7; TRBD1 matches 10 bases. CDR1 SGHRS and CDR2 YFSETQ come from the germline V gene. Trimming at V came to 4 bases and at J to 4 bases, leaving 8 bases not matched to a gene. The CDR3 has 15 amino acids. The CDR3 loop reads CASSPEGTGAYEQYF. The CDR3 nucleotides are TGCGCCAGCAGCCCTGAGGGGACAGGGGCGTACGAGCAGTACTTC.

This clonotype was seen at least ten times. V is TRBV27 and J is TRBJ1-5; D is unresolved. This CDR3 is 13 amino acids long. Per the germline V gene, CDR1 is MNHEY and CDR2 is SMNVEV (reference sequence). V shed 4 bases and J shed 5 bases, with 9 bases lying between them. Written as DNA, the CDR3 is TGTGCCAGCAGTTGGGGTAACGATCAGCCCCAGCATTTT. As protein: CASSWGNDQPQHF.

The CDR3 protein is CSVNGPTNQPQHF. The CDR3 DNA is TGCAGTGTTAACGGGCCAACCAATCAGCCCCAGCATTTT. This chain links TRBV20-1 with TRBJ1-5, with D uncertain. Germline CDR1 DFQATT, CDR2 SNEGSKA (reference sequence). Trimming cost V 7 bases and J 3 bases, with 13 bases left between them. This CDR3 spans 13 amino acids.

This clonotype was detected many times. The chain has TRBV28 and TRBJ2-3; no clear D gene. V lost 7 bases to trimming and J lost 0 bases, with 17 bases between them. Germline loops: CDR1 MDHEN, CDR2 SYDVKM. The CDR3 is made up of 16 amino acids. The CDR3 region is CASTLVGRSSTDTQYF. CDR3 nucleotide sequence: TGTGCCAGCACCCTAGTAGGCAGGAGCAGCACAGATACGCAGTATTTT. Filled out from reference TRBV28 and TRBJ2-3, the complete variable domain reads DVKVTQSSRYLVKRTGEKVFLECVQDMDHENMFWYRQDPGLGLRLIYFSYDVKMKEKGDIPEGYSVSREKKERFSLILESASTNQTSMYLCASTLVGRSSTDTQYFGPGTRLTVL.

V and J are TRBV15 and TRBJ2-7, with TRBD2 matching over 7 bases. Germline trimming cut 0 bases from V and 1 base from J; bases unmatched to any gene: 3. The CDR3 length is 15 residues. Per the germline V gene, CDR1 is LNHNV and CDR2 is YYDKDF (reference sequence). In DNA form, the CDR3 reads TGTGCCACCAGCAGAGATAGTAGCGGGTCCTACGAGCAGTACTTC. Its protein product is CATSRDSSGSYEQYF.

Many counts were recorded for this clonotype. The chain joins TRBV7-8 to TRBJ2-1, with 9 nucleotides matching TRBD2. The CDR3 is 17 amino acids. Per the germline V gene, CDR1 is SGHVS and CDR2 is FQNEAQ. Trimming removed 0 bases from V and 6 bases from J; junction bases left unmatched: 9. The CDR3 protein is CASSLARGLAFTNEQFF. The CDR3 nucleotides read TGTGCCAGCAGCTTAGCCAGGGGACTAGCATTTACCAATGAGCAGTTCTTC.

The CDR3 DNA is TGTGCCTGGAGTGTAGAAGCAGGGGCGGCTAATCAGCCCCAGCATTTT. Its protein is CAWSVEAGAANQPQHF. The chain has TRBV30 and TRBJ1-5; a possible D gene is TRBD1 (6 bases). CDR3 length: 16 amino acids. Germline V gene lookup returns CDR1 GTSNPN and CDR2 SVGIG (reference sequence). Trimming shortened V by 0 bases and J by 4 bases, and 16 bases separated the two germline ends.